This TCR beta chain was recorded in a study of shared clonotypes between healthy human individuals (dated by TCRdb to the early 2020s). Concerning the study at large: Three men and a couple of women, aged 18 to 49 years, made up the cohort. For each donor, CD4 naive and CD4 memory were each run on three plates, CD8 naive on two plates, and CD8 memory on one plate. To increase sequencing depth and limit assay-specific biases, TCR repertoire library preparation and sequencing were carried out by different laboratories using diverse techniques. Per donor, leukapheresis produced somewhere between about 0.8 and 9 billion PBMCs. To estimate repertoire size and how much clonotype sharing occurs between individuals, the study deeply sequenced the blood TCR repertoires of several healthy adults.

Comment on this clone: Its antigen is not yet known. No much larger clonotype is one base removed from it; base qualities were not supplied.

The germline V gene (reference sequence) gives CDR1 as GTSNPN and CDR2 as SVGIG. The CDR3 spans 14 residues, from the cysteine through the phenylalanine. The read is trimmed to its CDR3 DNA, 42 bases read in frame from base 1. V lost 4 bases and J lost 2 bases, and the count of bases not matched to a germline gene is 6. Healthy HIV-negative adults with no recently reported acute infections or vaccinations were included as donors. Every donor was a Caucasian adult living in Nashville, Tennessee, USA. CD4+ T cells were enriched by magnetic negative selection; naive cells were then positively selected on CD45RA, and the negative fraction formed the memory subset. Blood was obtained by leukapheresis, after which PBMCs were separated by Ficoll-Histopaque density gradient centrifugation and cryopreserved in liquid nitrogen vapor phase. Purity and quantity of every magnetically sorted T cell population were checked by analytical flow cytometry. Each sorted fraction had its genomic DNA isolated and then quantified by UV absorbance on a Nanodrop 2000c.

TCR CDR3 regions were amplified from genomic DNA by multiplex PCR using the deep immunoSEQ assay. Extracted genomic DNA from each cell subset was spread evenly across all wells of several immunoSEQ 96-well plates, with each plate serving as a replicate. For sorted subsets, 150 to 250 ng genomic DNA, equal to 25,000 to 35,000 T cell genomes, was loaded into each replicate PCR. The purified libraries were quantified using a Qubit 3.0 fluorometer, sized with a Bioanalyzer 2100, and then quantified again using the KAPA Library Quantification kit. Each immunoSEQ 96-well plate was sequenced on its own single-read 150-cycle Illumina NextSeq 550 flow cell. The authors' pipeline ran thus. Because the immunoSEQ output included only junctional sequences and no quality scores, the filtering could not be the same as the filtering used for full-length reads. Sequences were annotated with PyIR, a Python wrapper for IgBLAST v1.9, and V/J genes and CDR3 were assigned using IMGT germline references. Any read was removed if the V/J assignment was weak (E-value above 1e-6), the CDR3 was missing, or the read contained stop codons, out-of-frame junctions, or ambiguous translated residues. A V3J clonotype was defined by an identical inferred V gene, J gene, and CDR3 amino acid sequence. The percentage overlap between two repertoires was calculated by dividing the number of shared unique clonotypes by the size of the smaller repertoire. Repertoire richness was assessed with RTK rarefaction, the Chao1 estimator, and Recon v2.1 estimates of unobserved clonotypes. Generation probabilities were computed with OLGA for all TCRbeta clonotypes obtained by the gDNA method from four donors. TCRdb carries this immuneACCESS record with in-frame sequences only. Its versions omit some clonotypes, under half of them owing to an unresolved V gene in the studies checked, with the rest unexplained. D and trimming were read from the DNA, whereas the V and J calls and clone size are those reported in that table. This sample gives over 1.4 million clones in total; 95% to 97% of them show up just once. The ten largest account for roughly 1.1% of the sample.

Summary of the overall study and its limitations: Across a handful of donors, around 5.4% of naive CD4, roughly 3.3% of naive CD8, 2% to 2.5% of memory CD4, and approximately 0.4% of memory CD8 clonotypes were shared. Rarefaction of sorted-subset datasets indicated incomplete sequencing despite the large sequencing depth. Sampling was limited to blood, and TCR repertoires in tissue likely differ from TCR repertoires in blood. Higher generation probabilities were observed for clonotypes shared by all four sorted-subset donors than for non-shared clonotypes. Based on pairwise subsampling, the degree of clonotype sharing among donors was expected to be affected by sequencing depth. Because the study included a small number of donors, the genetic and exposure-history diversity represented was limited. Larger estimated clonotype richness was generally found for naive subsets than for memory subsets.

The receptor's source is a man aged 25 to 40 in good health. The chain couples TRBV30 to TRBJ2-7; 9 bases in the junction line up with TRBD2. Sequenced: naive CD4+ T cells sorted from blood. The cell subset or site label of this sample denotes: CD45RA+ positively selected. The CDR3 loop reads CAWTLAGGTYEQYF. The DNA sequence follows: TGTGCCTGGACGTTGGCGGGAGGGACCTACGAGCAGTACTTC.